Sequencing of this TCR beta chain was carried out in a study of shared clonotypes between healthy human individuals. Study results and limitations: It was the non-shared clonotypes that had lower generation probabilities than clonotypes shared by all four donors.

Turning to this clone: The antigen remains undetermined.

Germline V gives CDR1 WNHNN, CDR2 SYGVQD (reference sequence). CDR3 length: 18 residues. V gave up 10 bases and J gave up 5 bases; unmatched junction bases: 17. Measured with immunoSEQ multiplex PCR; TCRdb has only the in-frame clones, and not every one. The sample has some 1.5 million clones, around 97% seen once. Sequenced: naive CD4+ T cells sorted from blood. Subset specified: CD45RA+ positively selected. This receptor was identified in a man under 40 in good health. This chain links TRBV10-1 with TRBJ2-2; 12 positions agree with TRBD2. The CDR3 region is CATTLPGRLAGVTGELFF. The CDR3 region has the DNA TGCGCCACCACTCTACCGGGCCGACTAGCGGGAGTAACCGGGGAGCTGTTTTTT.